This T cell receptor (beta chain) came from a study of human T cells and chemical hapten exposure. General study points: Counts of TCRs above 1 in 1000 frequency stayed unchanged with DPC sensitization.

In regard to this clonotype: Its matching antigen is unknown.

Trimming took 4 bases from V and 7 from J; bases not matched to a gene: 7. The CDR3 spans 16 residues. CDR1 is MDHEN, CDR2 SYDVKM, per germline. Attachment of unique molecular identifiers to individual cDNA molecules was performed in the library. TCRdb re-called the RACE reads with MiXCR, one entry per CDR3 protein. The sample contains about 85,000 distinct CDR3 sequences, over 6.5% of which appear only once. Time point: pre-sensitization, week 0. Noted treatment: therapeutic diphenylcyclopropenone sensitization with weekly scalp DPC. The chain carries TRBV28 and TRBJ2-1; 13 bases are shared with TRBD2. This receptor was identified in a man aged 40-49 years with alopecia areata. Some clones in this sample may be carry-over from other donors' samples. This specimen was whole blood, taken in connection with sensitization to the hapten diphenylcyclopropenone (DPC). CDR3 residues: CASSSPTSGRKNEQFF. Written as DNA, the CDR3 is TGTGCCAGCAGTTCCCCGACTAGCGGGAGGAAAAATGAGCAGTTCTTC.